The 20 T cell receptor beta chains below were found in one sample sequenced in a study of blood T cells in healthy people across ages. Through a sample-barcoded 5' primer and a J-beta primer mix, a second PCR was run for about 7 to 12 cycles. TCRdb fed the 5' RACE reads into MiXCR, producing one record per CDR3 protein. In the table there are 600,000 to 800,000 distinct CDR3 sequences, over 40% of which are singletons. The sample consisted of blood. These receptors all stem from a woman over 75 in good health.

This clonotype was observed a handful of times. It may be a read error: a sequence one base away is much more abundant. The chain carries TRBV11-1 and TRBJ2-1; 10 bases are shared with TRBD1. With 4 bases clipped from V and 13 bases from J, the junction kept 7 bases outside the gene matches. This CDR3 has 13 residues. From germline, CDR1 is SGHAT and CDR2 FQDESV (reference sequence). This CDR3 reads CASSCDRGRFQFF. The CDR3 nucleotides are TGTGCCAGCAGCTGCGACAGGGGGCGATTTCAGTTCTTC.

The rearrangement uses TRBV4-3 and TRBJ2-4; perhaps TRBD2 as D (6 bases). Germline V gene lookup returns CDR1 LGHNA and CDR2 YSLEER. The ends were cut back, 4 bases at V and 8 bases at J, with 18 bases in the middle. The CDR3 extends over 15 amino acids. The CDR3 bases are TGCGCCAGCAGCCTGGGTCAGGGACTCTTGGACATTCAGTACTTC. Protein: CASSLGQGLLDIQYF.

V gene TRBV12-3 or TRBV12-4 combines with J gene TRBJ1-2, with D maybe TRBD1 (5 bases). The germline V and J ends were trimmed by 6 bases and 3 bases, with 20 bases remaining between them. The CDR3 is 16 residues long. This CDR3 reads CASSPTGASMDYGYTF. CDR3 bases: TGTGCCAGCAGCCCCACTGGGGCCAGTATGGACTATGGCTACACCTTC.

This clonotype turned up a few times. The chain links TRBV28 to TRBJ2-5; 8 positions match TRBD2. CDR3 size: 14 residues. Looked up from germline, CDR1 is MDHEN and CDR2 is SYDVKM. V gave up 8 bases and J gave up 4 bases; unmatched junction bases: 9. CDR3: CASSSGGPRETQYF. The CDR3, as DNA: TGTGCCAGCTCTTCGGGAGGGCCAAGAGAGACCCAGTACTTC.

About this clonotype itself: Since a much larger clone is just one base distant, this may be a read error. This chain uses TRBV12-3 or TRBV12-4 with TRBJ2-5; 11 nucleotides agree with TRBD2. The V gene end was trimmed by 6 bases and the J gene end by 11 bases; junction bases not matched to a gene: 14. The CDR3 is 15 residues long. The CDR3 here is CASSARLAGFHEQYF. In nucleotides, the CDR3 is TGTGCCAGCAGCGCGAGACTAGCGGGGTTCCATGAGCAGTACTTC.

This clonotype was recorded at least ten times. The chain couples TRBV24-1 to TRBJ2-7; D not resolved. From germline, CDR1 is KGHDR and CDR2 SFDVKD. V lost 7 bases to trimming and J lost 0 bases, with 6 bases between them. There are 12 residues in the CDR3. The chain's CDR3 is CATSGNSYEQYF. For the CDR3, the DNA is TGTGCCACCAGCGGAAACTCCTACGAGCAGTACTTC.

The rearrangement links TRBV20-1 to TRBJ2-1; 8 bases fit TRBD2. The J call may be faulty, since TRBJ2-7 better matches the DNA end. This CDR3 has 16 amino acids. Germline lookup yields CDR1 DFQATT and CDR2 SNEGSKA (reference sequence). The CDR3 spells CSALPVAGLSYNEQYF. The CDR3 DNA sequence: TGCAGTGCCCTCCCCGTAGCGGGACTATCCTACAATGAGCAGTACTTC.

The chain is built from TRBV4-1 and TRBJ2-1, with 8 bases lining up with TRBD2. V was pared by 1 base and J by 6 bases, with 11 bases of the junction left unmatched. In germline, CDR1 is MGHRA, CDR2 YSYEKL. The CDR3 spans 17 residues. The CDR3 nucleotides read TGCGCCAGCAGCCAAGTTCTAGAGACTAGCGTGGGCAATGAGCAGTTCTTC. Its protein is CASSQVLETSVGNEQFF.

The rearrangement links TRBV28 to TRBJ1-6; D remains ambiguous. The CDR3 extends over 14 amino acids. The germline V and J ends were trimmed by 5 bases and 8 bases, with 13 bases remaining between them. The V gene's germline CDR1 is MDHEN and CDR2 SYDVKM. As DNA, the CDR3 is TGTGCCAGCAGTATTTCCGACCCCGATTCACCCCTCCACTTT. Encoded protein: CASSISDPDSPLHF.

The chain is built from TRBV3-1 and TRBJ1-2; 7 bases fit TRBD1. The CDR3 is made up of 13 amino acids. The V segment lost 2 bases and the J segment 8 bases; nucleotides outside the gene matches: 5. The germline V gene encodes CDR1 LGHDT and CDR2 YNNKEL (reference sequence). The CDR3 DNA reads TGTGCCAGCAGCCAAAGAGGGGGCGAGGGCTACACCTTC. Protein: CASSQRGGEGYTF.

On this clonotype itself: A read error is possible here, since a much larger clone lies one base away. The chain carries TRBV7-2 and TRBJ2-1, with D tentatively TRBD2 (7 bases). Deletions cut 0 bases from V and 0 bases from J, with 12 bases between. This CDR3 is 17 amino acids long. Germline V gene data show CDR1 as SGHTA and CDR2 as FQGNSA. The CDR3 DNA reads TGTGCCAGCAGCTTAGCCGAGGGGGGGAACTCCTACAATGAGCAGTTCTTC. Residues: CASSLAEGGNSYNEQFF.

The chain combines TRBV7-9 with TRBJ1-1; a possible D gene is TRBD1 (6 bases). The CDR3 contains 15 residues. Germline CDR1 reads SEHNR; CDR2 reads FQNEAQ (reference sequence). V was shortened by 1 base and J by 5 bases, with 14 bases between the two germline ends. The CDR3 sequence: CASSLEQGVWTEAFF. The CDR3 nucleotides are TGTGCCAGCAGCTTAGAACAGGGAGTGTGGACTGAAGCTTTCTTT. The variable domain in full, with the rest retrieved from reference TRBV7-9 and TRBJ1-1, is DTGVSQNPRHKITKRGQNVTFRCDPISEHNRLYWYRQTLGQGPEFLTYFQNEAQLEKSRLLSDRFSAERPKGSFSTLEIQRTEQGDSAMYLCASSLEQGVWTEAFFGQGTRLTVV.

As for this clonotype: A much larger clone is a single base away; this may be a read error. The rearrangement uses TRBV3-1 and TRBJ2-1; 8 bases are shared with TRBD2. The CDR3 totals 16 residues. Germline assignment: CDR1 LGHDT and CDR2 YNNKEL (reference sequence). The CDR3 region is CASSPPGTRAYNERFF. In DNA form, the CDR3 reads TGTGCCAGCAGCCCCCCCGGGACTAGGGCCTACAATGAGCGGTTCTTC.

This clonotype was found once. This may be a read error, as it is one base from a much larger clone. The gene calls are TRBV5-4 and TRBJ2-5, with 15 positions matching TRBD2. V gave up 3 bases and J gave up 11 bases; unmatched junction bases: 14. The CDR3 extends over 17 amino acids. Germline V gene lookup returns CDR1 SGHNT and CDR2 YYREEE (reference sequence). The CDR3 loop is CASSSGLAGGTGNEQYF. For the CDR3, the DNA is TGTGCCAGCAGCTCAGGACTAGCGGGGGGGACGGGGAATGAGCAGTACTTC. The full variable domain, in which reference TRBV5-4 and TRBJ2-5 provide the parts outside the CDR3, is ETGVTQSPTHLIKTRGQQVTLRCSSQSGHNTVSWYQQALGQGPQFIFQYYREEENGRGNFPPRFSGLQFPNYSSELNVNALELDDSALYLCASSSGLAGGTGNEQYFGPGTRLLVL.

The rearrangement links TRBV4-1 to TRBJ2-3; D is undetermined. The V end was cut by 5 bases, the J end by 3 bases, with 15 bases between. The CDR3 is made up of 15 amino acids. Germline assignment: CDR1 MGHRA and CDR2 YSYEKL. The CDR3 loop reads CASSSNSRRTDTQYF. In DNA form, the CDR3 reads TGCGCCAGCAGCTCAAACTCGAGGCGGACAGATACGCAGTATTTT.

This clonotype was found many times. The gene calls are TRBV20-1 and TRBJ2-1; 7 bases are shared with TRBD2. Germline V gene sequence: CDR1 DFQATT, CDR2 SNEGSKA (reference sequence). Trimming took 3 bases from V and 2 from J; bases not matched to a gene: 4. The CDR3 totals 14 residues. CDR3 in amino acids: CSARGGTAYNEQFF. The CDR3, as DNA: TGCAGTGCTAGGGGAGGGACTGCCTACAATGAGCAGTTCTTC.

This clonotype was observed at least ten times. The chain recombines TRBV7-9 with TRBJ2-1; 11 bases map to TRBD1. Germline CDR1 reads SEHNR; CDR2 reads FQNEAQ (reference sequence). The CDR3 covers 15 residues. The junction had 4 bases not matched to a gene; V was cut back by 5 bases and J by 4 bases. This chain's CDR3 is CASSRTGGAYNEQFF. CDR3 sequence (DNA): TGTGCCAGCAGCAGGACAGGGGGCGCGTACAATGAGCAGTTCTTC.

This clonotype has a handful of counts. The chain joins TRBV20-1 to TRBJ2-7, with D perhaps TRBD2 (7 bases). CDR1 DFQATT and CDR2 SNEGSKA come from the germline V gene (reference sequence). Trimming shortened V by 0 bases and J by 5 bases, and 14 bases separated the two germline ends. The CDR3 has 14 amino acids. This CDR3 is CSARDRGAENEQYF. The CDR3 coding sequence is TGCAGTGCTAGAGATCGGGGGGCAGAAAACGAGCAGTACTTC.

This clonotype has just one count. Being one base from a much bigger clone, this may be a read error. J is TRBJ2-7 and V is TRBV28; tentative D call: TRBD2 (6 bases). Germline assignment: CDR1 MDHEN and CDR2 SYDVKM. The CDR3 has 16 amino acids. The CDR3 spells CTSSLGGSGVSYEQYF. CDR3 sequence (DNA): TGTACCAGCAGTTTAGGTGGTAGCGGCGTTTCCTACGAGCAGTACTTC. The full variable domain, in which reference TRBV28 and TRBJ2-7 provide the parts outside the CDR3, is DVKVTQSSRYLVKRTGEKVFLECVQDMDHENMFWYRQDPGLGLRLIYFSYDVKMKEKGDIPEGYSVSREKKERFSLILESASTNQTSMYLCTSSLGGSGVSYEQYFGPGTRLTVT.

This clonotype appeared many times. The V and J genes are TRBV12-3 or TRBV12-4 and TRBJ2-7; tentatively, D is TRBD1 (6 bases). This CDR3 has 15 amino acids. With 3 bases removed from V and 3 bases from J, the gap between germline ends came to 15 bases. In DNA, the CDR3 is TGTGCCAGCAGTTTGGGCAGGGGTCGAGTCTACGAGCAGTACTTC. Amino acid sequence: CASSLGRGRVYEQYF.